The source of this T cell receptor (beta chain) is a study of cytomegalovirus exposure and HLA in healthy donors. Germline V gives CDR1 MNHEY, CDR2 SVGAGI. The CDR3 has 11 residues. The ends were cut back, 4 bases at V and 2 bases at J, with 2 bases in the middle. About this clone itself: Its antigen is unidentified.

PCR employed 60 Vbeta and 13 Jbeta primers. TCRdb's table, derived via immunoSEQ multiplex PCR, lists solely in-frame clones and lacks some. Recorded for this sample: over 80,000 clones. Findings and caveats of the study: Fewer than 20,000 TCR beta sequences were associated with HLA alleles at 0.05 false discovery rate in a later analysis. Common viral pathogens seemed to be connected with several of the most significant clusters, according to a later analysis.

The source is a girl under 18 in good health and CMV-seropositive. J is TRBJ2-5 and V is TRBV6-5; D is undetermined. Material: PBMCs. The DNA of the CDR3 is TGTGCCAGCAGTTCACAAGAGACCCAGTACTTC. This gives the protein CASSSQETQYF.